The 14 T cell receptor beta chains in this list originate from one sample, sequenced in a study of T cells in women clearing cervical HPV infection. Clones were sequenced by immunoSEQ multiplex PCR, and TCRdb holds only the in-frame ones, with some missing. The table lists tens of thousands of clones, with 11% in the top ten. Sequencing was carried out using blood buffy coat. Receptor source: a woman between 18 and 75 years old with a cervical HPV16 infection that either progressed to CIN3+ or cleared (not recorded which).

For this clone: The DNA ends 3 residues before the CDR3 does, and the rest of the CDR3 is filled in from the germline J gene. This sequence joins TRBV5-1 and TRBJ1-4, with D tentatively TRBD1 (6 bases). This CDR3 has 17 residues. Germline V CDR1 and CDR2: SGHRS, YFSETQ. The DNA read from the CDR3 is TGCGCCAGCAGCCCGGGGGGGGCGCAAATCGGTGATTCACCA. The encoded protein is CASSPGGAQIGDSP. The entire CDR3 sequence reads CASSPGGAQIGDSPLFF.

To note about this clone: The read ends 3 residues before the CDR3 terminus; that terminus is restored from the germline J gene. This sequence joins TRBV30 and TRBJ1-5; D might be TRBD1 (5 bases). There are 13 residues in the CDR3. Deletions cut 1 base from V and 3 bases from J, with 7 bases between. CDR1 GTSNPN and CDR2 SVGIG come from the germline V gene (reference sequence). The DNA read from the CDR3 is TGTGCCTGGAGTGGACAGTTCAATCAGCCC. Its protein product is CAWSGQFNQP. The entire CDR3 protein is CAWSGQFNQPQHF.

Comment on this clone: The read is 3 residues too short to cover the CDR3 end, so that end is filled in from the germline J gene. V is TRBV6-2 or TRBV6-3 and J is TRBJ2-7; TRBD2 matches 7 bases. J lost 3 bases, V lost 8 bases, and 1 base had no gene match. The CDR3 is 11 amino acids. CDR1 and CDR2 (germline): MNHEY, SVGEGT. The CDR3 protein is CASERGYEQYF. The sequenced CDR3 bases are TGTGCCAGCGAGCGGGGCTACGAG.

A remark on this clone: The read comes to an end 3 residues before the CDR3 does, leaving the germline J gene to fill in the end. The chain is built from TRBV11-3 and TRBJ2-1; 9 nucleotides align to TRBD2. The V segment lost 1 base and the J segment 3 bases; nucleotides outside the gene matches: 1. The CDR3 has 15 residues. The germline V gene has CDR1 SGHNT and CDR2 YENEEA. This CDR3 is CASSLGLADYNEQFF. Incomplete CDR3 DNA: TGTGCCAGCAGCTTAGGACTAGCGGACTACAATGAG.

Comment on this clone: The read halts 3 residues ahead of the CDR3 end, with the missing end drawn from the germline J gene. The genes are TRBV13 and TRBJ2-1; 8 nucleotides align to TRBD1. This CDR3 comprises 13 residues. From germline, CDR1 is PRHDT and CDR2 FYEKMQ (reference sequence). V was clipped by 6 bases and J by 9 bases; unmatched bases: 7. The DNA read from the CDR3 is TGTGCCAGCAGAGCGACAGGGGTGGGTGAG. Translated, it gives CASRATGVGE. The full CDR3 sequence reads CASRATGVGEQFF.

A note on this clone: The read is 3 residues too short to cover the CDR3 end, so that end is filled in from the germline J gene. This rearrangement joins TRBV7-3 to TRBJ2-3, with TRBD2 matching over 10 bases. CDR3 size: 15 residues. CDR1 SGHTA and CDR2 FQGTGA come from the germline V gene. The J segment lost 4 bases and the V segment lost 4 bases, leaving 5 bases of the junction unmatched. The CDR3 DNA, read in part, is TGTGCCAGCAGCTCATTAGCGGGAGGCCCAGATACG. Its translation: CASSSLAGGPDT. The full CDR3 reads CASSSLAGGPDTQYF.

About this clone itself: From the germline J gene comes the end of the CDR3, since the read stops 3 residues before it. The V and J genes are TRBV5-4 and TRBJ1-2; possible D gene TRBD1, 5 bases. V gave up 4 bases and J gave up 3 bases, with 16 bases separating them. CDR1 and CDR2 (germline): SGHNT, YYREEE (reference sequence). This CDR3 comprises 15 residues. The covered CDR3 bases are TGTGCCAGCAGCCCCCTGCCGGGGGAGGACTATGGC. Its translation is CASSPLPGEDYG. The CDR3, in full, reads CASSPLPGEDYGYTF.

Of note for this clone: From the germline J gene comes the end of the CDR3, since the read stops 3 residues before it. V gene TRBV6-1 combines with J gene TRBJ2-7, with 9 bases fitting TRBD1. V lost 4 bases, J lost 4 bases, and 11 bases stayed unmatched. Per the germline V gene, CDR1 is MNHNS and CDR2 is SASEGT. The CDR3 loop spans 16 amino acids. The DNA read from the CDR3 is TGTGCCAGCAGTGCAAAACAGGGGGCGGCAACATACGAG. This codes for CASSAKQGAATYE. The whole CDR3 is CASSAKQGAATYEQYF.

Worth noting for this clone: The CDR3 end is not reached by the read, which stops 3 residues before it; the germline J gene fills it in. This chain uses TRBV7-9 with TRBJ2-3, with D hard to call. V gave up 2 bases and J gave up 4 bases, with 13 bases separating them. The CDR3 runs to 15 residues. CDR1 and CDR2 from the germline V gene are SEHNR and FQNEAQ (reference sequence). The CDR3 loop reads CASSLSTYSSDTQYF. The sequenced part of the CDR3 DNA is TGTGCCAGCAGCTTAAGTACCTACAGCTCAGATACG.

To note about this clone: The sequence runs out 3 residues before the end of the CDR3; the remainder is reconstructed from the germline J gene. The chain couples TRBV5-6 to TRBJ2-3; D remains unclear. CDR3 length: 15 residues. Germline loops: CDR1 SGHDT, CDR2 YYEEEE. V lost 0 bases to trimming and J lost 0 bases, with 8 bases between them. The CDR3 spells CASSLAAASTDTQYF. CDR3 DNA (partial): TGTGCCAGCAGCTTGGCGGCAGCGAGCACAGATACG.

Concerning this clone itself: The read finishes 3 residues shy of the CDR3 end, and the germline J gene is used to complete it. The chain is built from TRBV6-1 and TRBJ2-3, with TRBD2 matching over 9 bases. Germline V gene sequence: CDR1 MNHNS, CDR2 SASEGT. The trim removed 4 bases at V and 2 bases at J, leaving 4 bases unmatched. The CDR3 runs 15 residues. The CDR3 bases that were read are TGTGCCAGCAGTGCCCAGCGGGGGGCCACAGATACG. It codes for CASSAQRGATDT. The entire CDR3 reads CASSAQRGATDTQYF.

Details on this clone: The CDR3 end is not reached by the read, which stops 3 residues before it; the germline J gene fills it in. The chain has TRBV3-1 (or the pseudogene TRBV3-2) and TRBJ2-7; 9 bases map to TRBD2. V lost 2 bases to trimming and J lost 3 bases; unmatched junction nucleotides: 8. Germline V gives CDR1 LGHDT, CDR2 YNNKEL (reference sequence). The CDR3 covers 16 residues. CDR3 DNA (partial): TGTGCCAGCAGCCAATCAGCGGCGGGGGGGAGCTACGAG. It is translated as CASSQSAAGGSYE. Given in full, the CDR3 is CASSQSAAGGSYEQYF.

Notes on this clone: Sequencing ends 3 residues short of the CDR3 end; the germline J gene provides the rest. The V gene is TRBV14, the J gene TRBJ2-5; 7 nucleotides agree with TRBD2. The CDR3 has 14 amino acids. The junction had 9 bases not matched to a gene; V was cut back by 4 bases and J by 7 bases. Germline-derived CDR1 and CDR2 are SGHDN and FVKESK. CDR3 sequence: CASSLRGVDGTQYF. The CDR3 DNA, read in part, is TGTGCCAGCAGCCTCCGGGGGGTCGATGGGACC.

A word on this clone: The read is 3 residues too short to cover the CDR3 end, so that end is filled in from the germline J gene. The rearrangement joins TRBV19 to TRBJ2-4; TRBD1 agrees at 7 bases. The germline gives CDR1 LNHDA, CDR2 SQIVND (reference sequence). The CDR3 is made up of 13 amino acids. The CDR3 bases that were read are TGTGCCAGTGCTATAGACAGGGTTGGAGGT. Protein product: CASAIDRVGG. The full CDR3 protein reads CASAIDRVGGQYF.